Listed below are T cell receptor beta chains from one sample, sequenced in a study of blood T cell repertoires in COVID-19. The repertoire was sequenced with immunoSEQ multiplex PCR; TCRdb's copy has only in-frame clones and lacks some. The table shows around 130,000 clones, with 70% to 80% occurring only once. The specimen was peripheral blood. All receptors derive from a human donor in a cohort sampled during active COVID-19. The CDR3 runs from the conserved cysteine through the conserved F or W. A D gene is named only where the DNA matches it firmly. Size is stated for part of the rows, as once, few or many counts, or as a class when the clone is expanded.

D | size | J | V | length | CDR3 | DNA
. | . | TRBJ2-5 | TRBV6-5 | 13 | CASSTGSQETQYF | TGTGCCAGCAGTACAGGGAGCCAAGAGACCCAGTACTTC
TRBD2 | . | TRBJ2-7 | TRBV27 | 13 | CASNRAGGHEQYF | TGTGCCAGCAATCGAGCGGGGGGCCACGAGCAGTACTTC
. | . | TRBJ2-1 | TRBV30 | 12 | CAWIVGYNEQFF | TGTGCCTGGATTGTCGGGTACAATGAGCAGTTCTTC
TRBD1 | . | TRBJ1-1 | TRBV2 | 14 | CASSLTGLLTEAFF | TGTGCCAGCAGCTTGACAGGGCTTTTGACTGAAGCTTTCTTT
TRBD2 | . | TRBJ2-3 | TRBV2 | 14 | CASRRAGSTDTQYF | TGTGCCAGCAGGCGAGCGGGGAGCACAGATACGCAGTATTTT
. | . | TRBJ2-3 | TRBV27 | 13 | CASSIGQTDTQYF | TGTGCCAGCTCGATAGGACAGACAGATACGCAGTATTTT
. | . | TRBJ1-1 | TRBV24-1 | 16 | CATSDNRVGFGGEAFF | TGTGCCACCAGTGATAACCGGGTCGGGTTCGGGGGGGAAGCTTTCTTT
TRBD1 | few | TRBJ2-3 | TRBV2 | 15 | CASSKDRGLTDTQYF | TGTGCCAGCAGTAAGGACAGGGGGCTTACAGATACGCAGTATTTT
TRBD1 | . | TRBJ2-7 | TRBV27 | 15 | CASSPQGTVPYEQYF | TGTGCCAGCAGTCCCCAGGGGACAGTTCCCTACGAGCAGTACTTC
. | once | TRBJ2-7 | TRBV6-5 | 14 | CASSHNREPYEQYF | TGTGCCAGCAGTCATAACAGGGAACCCTACGAGCAGTACTTC
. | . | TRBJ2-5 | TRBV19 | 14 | CASSLSVDQETQYF | TGTGCCAGTAGTCTATCGGTCGACCAAGAGACCCAGTACTTC
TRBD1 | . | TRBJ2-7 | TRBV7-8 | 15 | CASSLNGQGGYEQYF | TGTGCCAGCAGCTTAAATGGACAGGGGGGCTACGAGCAGTACTTC
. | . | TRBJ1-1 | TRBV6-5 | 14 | CASSYRGRETEAFF | TGTGCCAGCAGTTACAGGGGGAGGGAGACTGAAGCTTTCTTT
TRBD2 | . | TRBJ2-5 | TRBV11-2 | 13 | CASSFSGGETQYF | TGTGCCAGCAGCTTTAGCGGGGGGGAGACCCAGTACTTC
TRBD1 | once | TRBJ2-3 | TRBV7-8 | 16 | CASSLSNRGRSDTQYF | TGTGCCAGCAGCTTATCCAACAGGGGGCGGTCAGATACGCAGTATTTT
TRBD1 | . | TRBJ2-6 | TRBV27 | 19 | CASTQGPGQGGSGANVLTF | TGTGCCAGCACCCAAGGCCCGGGACAGGGGGGCTCTGGGGCCAACGTCCTGACTTTC
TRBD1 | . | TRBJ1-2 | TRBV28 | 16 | CASSPGQGGESYGYTF | TGTGCCAGCAGTCCCGGACAGGGCGGCGAATCTTATGGCTACACCTTC
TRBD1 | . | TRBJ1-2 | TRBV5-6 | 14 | CASSFGGTVYGYTF | TGTGCCAGCAGTTTTGGGGGGACAGTCTATGGCTACACCTTC
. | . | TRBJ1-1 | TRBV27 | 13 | CASNGGSDTEAFF | TGTGCCAGCAATGGGGGGTCAGACACTGAAGCTTTCTTT
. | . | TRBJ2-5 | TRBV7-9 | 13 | CASSLPPQETQYF | TGTGCCAGCAGCTTACCCCCGCAAGAGACCCAGTACTTC
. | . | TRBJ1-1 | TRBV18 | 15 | CASSPPQGMNTEAFF | TGTGCCAGCTCACCACCGCAGGGAATGAACACTGAAGCTTTCTTT
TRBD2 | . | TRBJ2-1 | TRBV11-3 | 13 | CASSQGTINEQFF | TGTGCCAGCAGCCAAGGGACTATCAATGAGCAGTTCTTC
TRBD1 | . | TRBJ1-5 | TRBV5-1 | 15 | CASSSGQGENQPQHF | TGCGCCAGCAGCTCGGGACAGGGGGAAAATCAGCCCCAGCATTTT
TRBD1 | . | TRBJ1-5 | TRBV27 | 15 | CASRLTGQGGQPQHF | TGTGCCAGCAGGCTTACGGGACAGGGGGGACAGCCCCAGCATTTT
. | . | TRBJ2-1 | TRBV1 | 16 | CTSSQERGGFYNEQFF | TGCACCAGCAGCCAAGAGCGGGGGGGCTTTTACAATGAGCAGTTCTTC
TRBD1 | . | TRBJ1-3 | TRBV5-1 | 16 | CASSLVGQSSGNTIYF | TGCGCCAGCAGCTTGGTGGGACAGAGCTCTGGAAACACCATATATTTT
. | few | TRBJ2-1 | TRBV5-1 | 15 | CASSSGGSTYNEQFF | TGCGCCAGCAGCTCTGGGGGGTCAACCTACAATGAGCAGTTCTTC
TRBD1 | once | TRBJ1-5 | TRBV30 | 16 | CAWRSGTGVPNQPQHF | TGTGCCTGGAGGTCCGGGACAGGGGTCCCCAATCAGCCCCAGCATTTT
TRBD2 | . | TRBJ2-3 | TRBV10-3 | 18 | CAISPGTSDSSSTDTQYF | TGTGCCATCAGCCCCGGGACTAGCGACTCCTCTAGCACAGATACGCAGTATTTT
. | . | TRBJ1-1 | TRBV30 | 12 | CAWSVRGPEKIF | TGTGCCTGGAGTGTACGAGGGCCTGAGAAGATCTTT
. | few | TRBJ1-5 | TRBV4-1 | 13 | CASSQREDQPQHF | TGCGCCAGCAGCCAACGAGAGGATCAGCCCCAGCATTTT
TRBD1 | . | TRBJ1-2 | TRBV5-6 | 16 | CASRPGQGARGYGYTF | TGTGCCAGCAGACCGGGACAGGGGGCGAGAGGCTATGGCTACACCTTC
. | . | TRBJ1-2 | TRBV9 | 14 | CASSRRAANYGYTF | TGTGCCAGCAGTCGGAGGGCTGCTAACTATGGCTACACCTTC
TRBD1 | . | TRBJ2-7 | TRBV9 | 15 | CASSAIDRGSYEQYF | TGTGCCAGCAGCGCGATAGACAGGGGCTCCTACGAGCAGTACTTC
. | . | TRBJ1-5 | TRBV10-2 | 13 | CASSVRQNQPQHF | TGCGCCAGCAGTGTACGACAGAATCAGCCCCAGCATTTT
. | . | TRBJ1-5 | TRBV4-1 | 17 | CASSQDLAGVNNQPQHF | TGCGCCAGCAGCCAAGATTTGGCAGGGGTAAACAATCAGCCCCAGCATTTT
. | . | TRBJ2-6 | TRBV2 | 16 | CASNTGRSSGANVLTF | TGTGCCAGCAACACAGGGAGATCCTCTGGGGCCAACGTCCTGACTTTC
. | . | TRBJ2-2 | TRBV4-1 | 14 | CASSQDLRTGELFF | TGCGCCAGCAGCCAAGATCTCCGTACCGGGGAGCTGTTTTTT
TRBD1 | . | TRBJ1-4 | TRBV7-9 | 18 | CASTLLGQGEYSYEKLFF | TGTGCCAGCACCCTCCTTGGGCAGGGGGAGTACAGTTACGAAAAACTGTTTTTT
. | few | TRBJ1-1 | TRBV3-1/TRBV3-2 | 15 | CASSPRTGPVTEAFF | TGTGCCAGCAGCCCCCGAACAGGGCCGGTCACTGAAGCTTTCTTT
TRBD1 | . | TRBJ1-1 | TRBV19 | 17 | CASTYRTGPLLGTEAFF | TGTGCCAGTACCTATCGGACAGGACCACTCTTGGGAACTGAAGCTTTCTTT